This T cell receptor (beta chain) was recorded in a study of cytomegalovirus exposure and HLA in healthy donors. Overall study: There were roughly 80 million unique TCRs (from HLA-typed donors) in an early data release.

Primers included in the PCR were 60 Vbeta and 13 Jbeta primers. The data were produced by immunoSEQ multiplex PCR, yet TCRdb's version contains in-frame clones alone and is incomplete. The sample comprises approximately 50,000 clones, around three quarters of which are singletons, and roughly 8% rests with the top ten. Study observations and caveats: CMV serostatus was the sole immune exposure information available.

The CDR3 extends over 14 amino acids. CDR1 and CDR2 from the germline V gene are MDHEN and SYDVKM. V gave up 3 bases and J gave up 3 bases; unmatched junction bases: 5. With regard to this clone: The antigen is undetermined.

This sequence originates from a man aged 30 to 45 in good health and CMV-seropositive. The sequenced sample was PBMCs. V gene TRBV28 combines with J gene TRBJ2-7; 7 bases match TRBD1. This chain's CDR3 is CASSFLTGDYEQYF. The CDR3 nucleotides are TGTGCCAGCAGTTTCTTAACAGGGGACTACGAGCAGTACTTC.